This TCR beta chain stems from a study of long-term antiretroviral therapy in people with HIV. Study conclusions and caveats: The data indicate that diversity increased after ART but remained below transplant donor controls.

In regard to this clone: Antigen unknown.

The germline V gene encodes CDR1 SGDLS and CDR2 YYNGEE. The CDR3 totals 16 residues. V lost 4 bases to trimming and J lost 9 bases; unmatched junction nucleotides: 15. This was the immunoSEQ v3.0 assay at survey level. Profiling relied on immunoSEQ multiplex PCR, and the TCRdb table lists in-frame clones only, not all of them. The sample lists about 28,000 clones; over 80% were seen once. Going into DNA extraction, samples held 1-10 million cryopreserved PBMC. V usage is TRBV9 and J usage is TRBJ2-1, with 8 bases matching TRBD2. The clonotype comes from a man aged 25-40 years with HIV. This sample comprised unsorted PBMCs, obtained 2.7 to 2.9 years after starting antiretroviral therapy. The CDR3 loop is CASSPAGSGRWSEQFF. The CDR3, as DNA: TGTGCCAGCAGCCCCGCGGGGAGCGGGAGATGGAGTGAGCAGTTCTTC.